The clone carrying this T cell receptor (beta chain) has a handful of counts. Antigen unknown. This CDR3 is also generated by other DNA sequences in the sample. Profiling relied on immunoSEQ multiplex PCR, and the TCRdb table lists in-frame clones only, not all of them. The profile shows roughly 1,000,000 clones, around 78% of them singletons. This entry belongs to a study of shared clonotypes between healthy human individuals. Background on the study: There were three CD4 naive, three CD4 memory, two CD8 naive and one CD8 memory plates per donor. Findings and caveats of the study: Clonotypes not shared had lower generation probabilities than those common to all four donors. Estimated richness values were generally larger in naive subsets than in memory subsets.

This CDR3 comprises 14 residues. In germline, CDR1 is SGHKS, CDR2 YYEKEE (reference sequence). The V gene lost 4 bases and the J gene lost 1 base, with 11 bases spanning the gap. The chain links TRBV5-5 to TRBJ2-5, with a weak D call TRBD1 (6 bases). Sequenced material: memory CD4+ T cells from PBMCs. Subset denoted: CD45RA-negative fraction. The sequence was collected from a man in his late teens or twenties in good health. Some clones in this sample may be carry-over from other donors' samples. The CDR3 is CASSLGQSQETQYF. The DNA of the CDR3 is TGTGCCAGCAGCCTAGGACAGTCCCAAGAGACCCAGTACTTC.